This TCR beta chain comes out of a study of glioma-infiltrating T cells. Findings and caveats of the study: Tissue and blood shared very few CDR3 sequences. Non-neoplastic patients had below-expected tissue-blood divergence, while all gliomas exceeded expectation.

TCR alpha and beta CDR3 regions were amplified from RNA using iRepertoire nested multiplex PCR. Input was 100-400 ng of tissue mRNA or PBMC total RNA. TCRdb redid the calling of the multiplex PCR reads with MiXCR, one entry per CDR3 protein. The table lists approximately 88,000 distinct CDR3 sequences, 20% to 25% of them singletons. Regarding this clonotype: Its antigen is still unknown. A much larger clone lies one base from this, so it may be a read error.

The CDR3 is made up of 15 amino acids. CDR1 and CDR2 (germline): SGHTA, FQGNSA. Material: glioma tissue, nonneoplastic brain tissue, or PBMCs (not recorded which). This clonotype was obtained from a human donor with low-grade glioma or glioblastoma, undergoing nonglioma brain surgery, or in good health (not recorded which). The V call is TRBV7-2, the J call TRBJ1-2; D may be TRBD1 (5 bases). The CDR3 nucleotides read TGCGCCAGCAGCCAAGAACCCCAAGGGGAGGACGGCTACACCTTC. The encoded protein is CASSQEPQGEDGYTF.